This T cell receptor (beta chain) stems from a study of T cell responses to AZD1222 COVID-19 vaccine (dated by TCRdb to about 2021). The study in broad terms: TCR sequencing was performed for about 250 trial participants, of whom about 200 were given two doses of AZD1222 and around 25 were given two doses of MenACWY control vaccine. Trial participants were enrolled by age into 18-55, 56-69 and 70-plus year subgroups, with around 140, 26 and 57 TCR-sequenced participants respectively.

For this clone: Its antigen has not been determined. No base qualities exist here, and no much larger clone lies one base off it.

Interpreted using the paper, the time point label stands for: baseline before first vaccination. This specimen's treatment or condition label, interpreted: meningococcal conjugate vaccine given as trial control. Vaccinee samples came from UK trials COV001 and COV002, including a single-blind randomized controlled phase 2/3 trial of AZD1222 (ChAdOx1 nCoV-19) in healthy adults. For TCRbeta chain sequencing, PBMC samples from trial participants were taken at day 0 and at day 28 after the second dose. The research as a whole found: No day 14 peak-response samples were available, so repertoires were characterized only after the peak T cell response. Spike-specific TCR breadth and depth rose significantly after two AZD1222 doses compared with day 0 and with MenACWY recipients. The 56-69-year group was small, and its depth increase did not reach significance, likely because of low power. Epitopes outside the regions mutated in the B.1.351 and B.1.1.7 variants were reportedly recognized by nearly half of the unique spike-specific TCRs. Only five or six AZD1222 recipients were SARS-CoV-2 seropositive at baseline, limiting conclusions about previously exposed vaccinees. Vaccine-associated CD4 TCRs spanned the whole spike protein, with dominant responses in regions 160-218 and 743-854. Participants were mostly white British, with more females than males. The authors suggested clonal diversity may have been underestimated.

The CDR3 regions of human TCRbeta chains were subjected to immunosequencing. From the authors' description of their analysis: Repertoire TCRs were checked for matches against a reference library of SARS-CoV-2-specific TCRs that had been generated using the MIRA antigen-specificity platform. Breadth was defined as the fraction of unique TCRs that were SARS-CoV-2-associated. Depth was defined as the fraction of total T cells that were SARS-CoV-2-associated. Using the MIRA data, each spike-specific TCR was mapped to the spike region that the TCR reacts to and placed in a CD4 or CD8 class. Log10-transformed breadth and depth values were compared by one-way ANOVA with Sidak's multiple comparisons tests. TCRdb took this table from immuneACCESS and kept in-frame rearrangements with V and J called. Such tables lack part of the clones; where checked against another copy, unresolved V genes explain under half of the gap, and the rest is unexplained. V, J and clone size derive from that table, while D and trimming were established from the DNA sequence. Recorded for this sample are about 140,000 clones; over 90% of them occurred a single time. The ten largest make up 0.91% of the sample.

The input for sequencing was peripheral blood, taken on day 0 of MenACWY control vaccination. The receptor was isolated from an adult in good health.

Here the CDR3 is given as CASRPAGSGANVLTF. The sequence in DNA is TGTGCCAGCAGACCCGCGGGCTCTGGGGCCAACGTCCTGACTTTC. The chain is encoded by TRBV6-5 joined to TRBJ2-6; possibly the D gene is TRBD2, per 5 matching bases. V is cut by 6 bases and J by 0 bases, and the space between the germline ends is 9 bases. The cysteine opens and the phenylalanine closes a CDR3 of 15 amino acids. The retained sequence is limited to the CDR3, 45 bases, with the frame set at the first base. Per the germline V gene, MNHEY is the CDR1 and SVGAGI is the CDR2.